The rows below give T cell receptor beta chains drawn from one sample of a study of blood T cells in healthy people across ages. TCRdb re-called the 5' RACE reads with MiXCR, one entry per CDR3 protein. The sample lists hundreds of thousands of distinct CDR3 sequences, approximately 49% occurring once. Sequenced material: blood. The receptor source for this set is a woman aged 55-70 years in good health. CDR3s include the opening cysteine and the closing phenylalanine or tryptophan. A D gene is named only where the DNA matches it firmly. Size is omitted from some rows. Given values are once, few, many or a class for expanded clones.

>-|TRBV7-9|-|TRBJ2-7
TGTGCCAGCAGCTTAATAGGGGGGGGCCACGAGCAGTACTTC
CASSLIGGGHEQYF
>-|TRBV18|-|TRBJ2-1
TGTGCCAGCTCACCACCTGGGGCAGCAAGGGGAGAGCAGTTCTTC
CASSPPGAARGEQFF
>-|TRBV6-2/TRBV6-3|once|TRBJ2-7
TGTGCCAGCAGTTACGGTCCCCACTACGAGCAGTACTTC
CASSYGPHYEQYF
>-|TRBV5-4|-|TRBJ2-1
TGTGCCAGCAGCTTGGGTTTTGAGCAGTTCTTC
CASSLGFEQFF
>-|TRBV5-5|-|TRBJ1-2
TGTGCCAGCAGCCAAGGACAGACCTATGGCTACACCTTC
CASSQGQTYGYTF
>-|TRBV14|-|TRBJ2-1
TGTGCCAGCAGCCAAGACTGGAGGAGAGAGCAGTTCTTC
CASSQDWRREQFF
>-|TRBV19|few|TRBJ2-5
TGTGCCAGTAATGGACAGAAAGGAGAGACCCAGTACTTC
CASNGQKGETQYF
>-|TRBV7-2|-|TRBJ2-7
TGTGCCAGCAGCTTAGTACGGGACCCCTACGAGCAGTACTTC
CASSLVRDPYEQYF
>-|TRBV20-1|-|TRBJ2-7
TGCAGTGCCATCCCGGACAGCTTAACCTACGAGCAGTACTTC
CSAIPDSLTYEQYF
>TRBD2|TRBV3-1|-|TRBJ2-1
TGTGCCAGCAGCCAAGTTCTAGCGGGAAATGAGCAGTTCTTC
CASSQVLAGNEQFF
>TRBD1|TRBV7-9|-|TRBJ1-4
TGTGCCAGCAGTTCAGGGGGGATTAATGAAAAACTGTTTTTT
CASSSGGINEKLFF
>-|TRBV18|-|TRBJ2-3
TGTGCCAGCTCGCCAAACAGCGGCACAGATACGCAGTATTTT
CASSPNSGTDTQYF
>-|TRBV28|-|TRBJ1-6
TGTGCCAGCAGTTTGACGCTTTTTGGGGAACCCCTCCACTTT
CASSLTLFGEPLHF
>-|TRBV20-1|once|TRBJ2-5
TGCAGTGCTGGGACCCCACACCCTCAAGAGACCCAGTACTTC
CSAGTPHPQETQYF
>-|TRBV5-6|-|TRBJ1-5
TGTGCCAGCAGCATTCGACAGGGCAATCAGCCCCAGCATTTT
CASSIRQGNQPQHF
>-|TRBV7-8|many|TRBJ2-7
TGTGCCAGCAGCGGGGACACACCCTACGAGCAGTACTTC
CASSGDTPYEQYF
>TRBD2|TRBV20-1|-|TRBJ2-1
TGCAGTGCTAGTGGGGAGCGGGGCAATGAGCAGTTCTTC
CSASGERGNEQFF
>-|TRBV28|-|TRBJ2-4
TGTGCCAGCAGTTTAACGGGGGACGGTAGAGCCAAAAACATTCAGTATTTC
CASSLTGDGRAKNIQYF
>-|TRBV5-1|-|TRBJ2-7
TGCGCCAGCGGAGGGACGGTGGGCTACGAGCAGTACTTC
CASGGTVGYEQYF
>TRBD2|TRBV20-1|few|TRBJ2-5
TGCAGTGCTAGAGACTTACTAGCGGGAGTAGAGACCCAGTACTTC
CSARDLLAGVETQYF
>-|TRBV6-2/TRBV6-3|-|TRBJ2-7
TGTGCCAGCAGTCGACAGGTCTACGAGCAGTACTTC
CASSRQVYEQYF
>TRBD2|TRBV5-1|-|TRBJ2-7
TGCGCCAGCAGCCCCCGGACTAGCGGGAGTGATCGCTTTCACTACGAGCAGTACTTC
CASSPRTSGSDRFHYEQYF
>-|TRBV2|-|TRBJ2-1
TGTGCCAGCAGTGAAATGGGAGCGGTCTACAATGAGCAGTTCTTC
CASSEMGAVYNEQFF
>-|TRBV29-1|-|TRBJ1-1
TGCAGCGTCCTACAGAGGGTGGACACTGAAGCTTTCTTT
CSVLQRVDTEAFF
>-|TRBV20-1|-|TRBJ2-7
TGCAGTGCTAGAGAAGCAGGAGCCTACGAGCAGTACTTC
CSAREAGAYEQYF
>-|TRBV3-1|-|TRBJ2-7
TGTGCCAGCAGCCCCCAGACAGACTACGAGCAGTACTTC
CASSPQTDYEQYF
>TRBD2|TRBV12-3/TRBV12-4|-|TRBJ2-1
TGTGCAGGGGCCAGCGGGAGTAACAATGAGCAGTTCTTC
CAGASGSNNEQFF
>-|TRBV7-9|-|TRBJ2-1
TGTGCCACCAGAAGCGGGCATCCCTACAATGAGCAGTTCTTC
CATRSGHPYNEQFF
>TRBD1|TRBV29-1|-|TRBJ2-7
TGCAGCGTCCGAGGGTGGGACAGGGGGTTGTACGAGCAGTACTTC
CSVRGWDRGLYEQYF
>-|TRBV12-3/TRBV12-4|-|TRBJ2-7
TGTGCCAGCCATAGAAGGGGCCATGAGCAGTACTTC
CASHRRGHEQYF
>-|TRBV27|-|TRBJ2-3
TGTGCCAGCAGTCCCTTGGGGGCAGATACGCAGTATTTT
CASSPLGADTQYF
>TRBD2|TRBV7-2|-|TRBJ2-2
TGTGCCAGCAGAGAGGGGACTAGGAACACCGGGGAGCTGTTTTTT
CASREGTRNTGELFF
>-|TRBV12-5|once|TRBJ1-2
TGTGCTAGTGGTTTGCCGACGGGACGGTTCGGTGGCTACACCTTC
CASGLPTGRFGGYTF
>TRBD2|TRBV25-1|-|TRBJ2-5
TGTGCCAGCAGTGAAGGGAGAGCGGGGTACCAAGAGACCCAGTACTTC
CASSEGRAGYQETQYF
>-|TRBV20-1|-|TRBJ1-5
TGCAGTGCTAGAGACCCAGGGCAGCCCCAGCATTTT
CSARDPGQPQHF
>-|TRBV7-9|-|TRBJ2-7
TGTGCCAGCAGCCACCTAGTGGAGGGTTACGGGCAGTACTTC
CASSHLVEGYGQYF
>TRBD2|TRBV4-3|-|TRBJ2-3
TGCGCCAGCAGCCAAGAAGCGGGAGGTAACACAGATACGCAGTATTTT
CASSQEAGGNTDTQYF
>-|TRBV20-1|-|TRBJ2-5
TGCAGTGCTAGGGACCCCAGAGCGGGTCAAGAGACCCAGTACTTC
CSARDPRAGQETQYF
>TRBD1|TRBV4-3|-|TRBJ2-5
TGCGCCAGCAGCCAAGCAGGGGGCAGTTTGGCGACCCAGTACTTC
CASSQAGGSLATQYF
>-|TRBV5-1|few|TRBJ2-3
TGCGCCAGCAGCTTCGCCCAGGGGGGAAACACAGATACGCAGTATTTT
CASSFAQGGNTDTQYF
>-|TRBV7-8|-|TRBJ2-7
TGTGCCAGCAGCTTAGCGGCAGGGGCGATCTACGAGCAGTACTTC
CASSLAAGAIYEQYF
>-|TRBV7-9|-|TRBJ2-5
TGTGCCAGCAGCCCGCCGCAGGGTCGGCCCAATGAGCAGTACTTC
CASSPPQGRPNEQYF
>-|TRBV4-1|once|TRBJ2-7
TGCGCCAGCAGCCCGCCGGGGGCCCTCGCCTACGAGCAGTACTTC
CASSPPGALAYEQYF
>-|TRBV29-1|-|TRBJ1-2
TGCAGCGCCCAAGGACATCTCAACTATGGCTACACCTTC
CSAQGHLNYGYTF
>-|TRBV29-1|many|TRBJ2-4
TGCAGCGTTGAAGATGGACGACGGAACATTCAGTACTTC
CSVEDGRRNIQYF
>-|TRBV20-1|-|TRBJ2-5
TGCAGTGCTAGAGAGCAAATCCCGGGACTAGAGACCCAGTACTTC
CSAREQIPGLETQYF
>TRBD1|TRBV7-2|-|TRBJ2-5
TGTGCCAGCAGCTTAGTACAGGGGTTAGAGACCCAGTACTTC
CASSLVQGLETQYF
>-|TRBV5-1|-|TRBJ2-1
TGCGCCAGCAGCTCGGTCGGCGTCTCCTACAATGAGCAGTTCTTC
CASSSVGVSYNEQFF
>-|TRBV7-2|-|TRBJ2-4
TGTGCCAGCAGCTTAGATGGGGGAACGGGGTACTTC
CASSLDGGTGYF
>-|TRBV3-1|few|TRBJ2-1
TGTGCCAGCAGCCAAAATATGCGGAGATCGTTCTTC
CASSQNMRRSFF